Only a few counts were recorded for the clone carrying this TCR beta chain. Its matching antigen is unknown. Unique molecular identifiers featured in how the TCRbeta library was prepared. From the PCR reads, TCRdb called clonotypes with MiXCR, one entry per CDR3 protein. This sample has about 250,000 distinct CDR3 sequences; roughly a quarter occur once, and the top ten carry about 5%. These data belong to a study of T-cell reconstitution after alpha-beta-depleted transplantation in children. Study observations and caveats: Roughly two months post-transplant, alpha-beta T cells reportedly originated from several hundred graft clones that had expanded.

V lost 2 bases and J lost 2; bases outside the gene matches: 4. The CDR3 length is 16 residues. CDR1 PRHDT and CDR2 FYEKMQ come from the germline V gene (reference sequence). The receptor's source is a female patient aged 2-15 years who had a stem cell transplant for congenital amegakaryocytic thrombocytopenia, so the T cells may come from the graft donor. Sequenced material: PBMCs, mostly from graft donor cells, taken 360 days after TCRalphabeta/CD19-depleted stem cell transplant. The V gene is TRBV13, the J gene TRBJ2-3; 10 bases match TRBD2. CDR3 in amino acids: CASSLLAGALTDTQYF. CDR3 coding DNA: TGTGCCAGCAGCTTACTAGCGGGGGCCCTCACAGATACGCAGTATTTT.